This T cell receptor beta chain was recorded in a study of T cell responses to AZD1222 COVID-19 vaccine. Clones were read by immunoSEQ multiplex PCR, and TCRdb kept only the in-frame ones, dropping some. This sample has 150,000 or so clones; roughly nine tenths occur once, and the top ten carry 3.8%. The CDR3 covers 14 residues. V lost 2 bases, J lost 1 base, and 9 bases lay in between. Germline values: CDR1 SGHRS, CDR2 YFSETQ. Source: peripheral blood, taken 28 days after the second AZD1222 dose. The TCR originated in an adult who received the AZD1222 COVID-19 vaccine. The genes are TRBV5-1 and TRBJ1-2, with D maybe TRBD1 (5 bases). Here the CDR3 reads CASSFGQFNYGYTF. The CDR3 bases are TGCGCCAGCAGCTTTGGACAATTTAACTATGGCTACACCTTC.